This T cell receptor beta chain was sequenced in a study of blood T cells in healthy people across ages. The wider study: With template switching, about one barcoded beta molecule was captured per two T cells. Study observations and caveats: Measured against age, TCR beta diversity per million T cells decreased in a roughly linear manner.

The germline gives CDR1 SQVTM, CDR2 ANQGSEA. The CDR3 is made up of 12 amino acids. The V and J ends lost 7 bases and 2 bases respectively, with 11 bases between them. The authors ran a second PCR of about 6 to 11 cycles using a sample-barcoded 5' primer and a J-beta primer mix. Each CDR3 protein is one row after TCRdb ran MiXCR on the 5' RACE reads. There are roughly 1,800,000 distinct CDR3 sequences in the sample; roughly 49% occur only once, and approximately 2.1% lies in the top ten. About this clonotype itself: No antigen is known for it.

A minimum of 6 million PBMCs was isolated per sample. Sample: blood. This sequence joins TRBV29-1 and TRBJ2-5; D is unresolved. The sequence derives from a woman in her thirties or forties in good health. DNA for the CDR3: TGCAGCGCTATAAGGGTACAAGAGACCCAGTACTTC. The encoded protein is CSAIRVQETQYF. Filled out from reference TRBV29-1 and TRBJ2-5, the complete variable domain reads SAVISQKPSRDICQRGTSLTIQCQVDSQVTMMFWYRQQPGQSLTLIATANQGSEATYESGFVIDKFPISRPNLTFSTLTVSNMSPEDSSIYLCSAIRVQETQYFGPGTRLLVL.